This T cell receptor beta chain was sequenced in a study of T cell repertoires in cytomegalovirus infection. Study-wide context: Indications came from public TCR beta signatures; they pointed to CMV infection and to a matching HLA type.

For this clonotype: What it recognizes is unknown.

In TCRdb, the reads were re-called with MiXCR into one record per CDR3 protein. In the table there are about 270,000 distinct CDR3 sequences, less than 25% of which are singletons. The V end was cut by 1 base, the J end by 7 bases, with 14 bases between. The length of the CDR3 is 14 residues. Germline assignment: CDR1 MGHRA and CDR2 YSYEKL. V is TRBV4-1 and J is TRBJ2-7; unclear D gene. The sample here was cultured PBMCs, taken from culture after CMV antigen stimulation. This clonotype was obtained from a human donor in good health (CMV status not recorded). Some clones in this sample may be carry-over from other donors' samples. In DNA, the CDR3 is TGCGCCAGCAGCCAAGGTCCGGGTCAGGTTGAGCAGTACTTC. Translated, it gives CASSQGPGQVEQYF.